This T cell receptor beta chain derives from a study of blood T cell repertoires in COVID-19. The wider study: Acute and convalescent COVID-19 specimens originated in the United States, Italy and Spain. T cells, B-cell-depleted T cells, or PBMCs provided the cDNA or gDNA that served as material.

With V trimmed by 5 bases and J by 8 bases, 11 bases remained unmatched. The CDR3 is 15 amino acids. Germline values: CDR1 SEHNR, CDR2 FQNEAQ (reference sequence). In the original processing: The assay estimated nucleated cells by amplifying reference gene primers. The data were produced by immunoSEQ multiplex PCR, yet TCRdb's version contains in-frame clones alone and is incomplete. Clone size and V and J calls were adopted from that table, with D and trimming inferred from the DNA. The table includes about 230,000 clones, roughly 83% detected once. Sequenced: peripheral blood. The chain joins TRBV7-9 to TRBJ1-4, with 7 bases lining up with TRBD1. The clonotype originates from a woman between 70 and 85 years old with active or convalescent COVID-19. The CDR3 protein is CASSLQTGQEEKLFF. Written as DNA, the CDR3 is TGTGCCAGCAGCCTCCAGACAGGGCAGGAAGAAAAACTGTTTTTT.